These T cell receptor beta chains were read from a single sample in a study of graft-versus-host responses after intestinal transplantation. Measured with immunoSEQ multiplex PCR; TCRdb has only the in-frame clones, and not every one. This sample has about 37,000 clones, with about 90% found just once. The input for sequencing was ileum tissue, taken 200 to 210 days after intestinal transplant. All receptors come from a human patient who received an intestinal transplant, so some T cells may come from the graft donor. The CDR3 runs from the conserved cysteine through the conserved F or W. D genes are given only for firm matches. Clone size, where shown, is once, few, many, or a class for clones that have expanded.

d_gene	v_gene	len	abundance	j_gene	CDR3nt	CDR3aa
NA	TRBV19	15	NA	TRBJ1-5	TGTGCCAGTCGGACTGAGGAATATAGCAATCAGCCCCAGCATTTT	CASRTEEYSNQPQHF
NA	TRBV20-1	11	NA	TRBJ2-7	TGCAGTGCGGGACTCCGCTACGAGCAGTACTTC	CSAGLRYEQYF
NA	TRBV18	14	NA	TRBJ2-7	TGTGCCAGCTCGAGGGGTAGCGGACCTTACGAGCAGTACTTC	CASSRGSGPYEQYF
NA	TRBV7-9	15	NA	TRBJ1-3	TGTGCCAGCAGCTTCCCCCCCGTATCTGGAAACACCATATATTTT	CASSFPPVSGNTIYF
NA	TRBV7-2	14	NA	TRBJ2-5	TGTGCCAGCAGCCCCCCGGCCCGGCGGGAGACCCAGTACTTC	CASSPPARRETQYF
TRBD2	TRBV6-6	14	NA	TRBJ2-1	TGTGCCAGCAGTTCAGGACTAGCGGGGGGGGGCTGGTTCTTC	CASSSGLAGGGWFF
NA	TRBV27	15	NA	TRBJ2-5	TGTGCCAGCAGTTTATCGTCGGGGGCCGGAGAGACCCAGTACTTC	CASSLSSGAGETQYF
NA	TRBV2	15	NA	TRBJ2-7	TGTGCCAGCAGTGAAGTCGGGACTGAGTCCTACGAGCAGTACTTC	CASSEVGTESYEQYF
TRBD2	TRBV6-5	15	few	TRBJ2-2	TGTGCCAGCAGCCCGGGGGGGGGCCGTAACGGGGAGCTGTTTTTT	CASSPGGGRNGELFF
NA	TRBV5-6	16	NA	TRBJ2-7	TGTGCCAGCAGCTTGGCCGCGCAGCGGACCCGCTACGAGCAGTACTTC	CASSLAAQRTRYEQYF
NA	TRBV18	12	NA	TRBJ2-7	TGTGCCAGCTCACCACCGACGCGCGAGCAGTACTTC	CASSPPTREQYF
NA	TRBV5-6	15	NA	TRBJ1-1	TGTGCCAGCAGCCCCCGCGGGCGGGCGAACACTGAAGCTTTCTTT	CASSPRGRANTEAFF
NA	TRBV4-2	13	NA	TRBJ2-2	TGTGCCAGCAGCCAAGAACTGAACGGGGAGCTGTTTTTT	CASSQELNGELFF
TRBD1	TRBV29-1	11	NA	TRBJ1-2	TGCAGCGCCGGGACAGATTATGGCTACACCTTC	CSAGTDYGYTF
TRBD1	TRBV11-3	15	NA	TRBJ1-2	TGTGCCAGCAGCTTAGATGACGACAGGGCCTATGGCTACACCTTC	CASSLDDDRAYGYTF
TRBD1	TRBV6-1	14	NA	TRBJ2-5	TGTGCCAGCAGTGTTTCAGGGGGCGGAGAGACCCAGTACTTC	CASSVSGGGETQYF
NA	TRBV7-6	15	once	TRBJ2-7	TGTGCCAGCAGCTTAGCGGGGGGGGCCACCTACGAGCAGTACTTC	CASSLAGGATYEQYF
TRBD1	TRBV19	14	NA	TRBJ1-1	TGTGCCAGTAGCACAGGGGGGCCGAACACTGAAGCTTTCTTT	CASSTGGPNTEAFF
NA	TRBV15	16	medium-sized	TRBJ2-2	TGTGCCACCAGCCTACTACGGGGGCCCAACACCGGGGAGCTGTTTTTT	CATSLLRGPNTGELFF
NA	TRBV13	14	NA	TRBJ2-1	TGTGCCAGCAGCTTAGAAGGCAGCTACAATGAGCAGTTCTTC	CASSLEGSYNEQFF
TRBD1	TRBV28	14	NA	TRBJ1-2	TGTGCCAGCAGCTACGGACAGTCAGGGGGCGGCTACACCTTC	CASSYGQSGGGYTF
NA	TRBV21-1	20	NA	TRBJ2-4	TGTGCCAGCAGCAAAAAGATCCGGGACAGGGCCAGTTTAGCCAAAAACATTCAGTACTTC	CASSKKIRDRASLAKNIQYF